This T cell receptor beta chain was recorded in a study of T cells after somatic rescue of genetic block. Clones were sequenced by immunoSEQ multiplex PCR, and TCRdb holds only the in-frame ones, with some missing. This table holds 88,000 or so clones, over 80% found once. Germline V gene sequence: CDR1 SNHLY, CDR2 FYNNEI. The V and J ends lost 5 bases and 8 bases respectively, with 12 bases between them. This CDR3 comprises 13 residues. The origin of this receptor is a woman aged 18 to 35. The chain uses TRBV2 and TRBJ1-4; D is possibly TRBD1 (6 bases). Specimen: peripheral blood mononuclear cells (PBMCs). In DNA, the CDR3 is TGTGCCAGCAGTCGGGGGGCCGGGGAAAAACTGTTTTTT. Translation: CASSRGAGEKLFF.